The rows below give T cell receptor beta chains drawn from one sample of a study of radiation and T cells in renal cell carcinoma. The table came from immunoSEQ multiplex PCR; TCRdb's copy has only in-frame clones and leaves some out. The sample has about 49,000 clones, approximately 80% seen once; the top ten hold roughly a third. The specimen was blood, collected from a patient whose treatment included radiotherapy and nephrectomy. Receptors were obtained from a woman in her 70s with renal cell carcinoma. CDR3s include the opening cysteine and the closing phenylalanine or tryptophan. D genes are given only for firm matches. Size values are once, few and many counts, or a class for expanded clones, and some rows have none.

d_call cdr3_length clone_size j_call v_call cdr3_nt cdr3_aa
NA 16 NA TRBJ2-4 TRBV5-4 TGTGCCAGCAGCCCGGGGCCGACCCTAGCCAAAAACATTCAGTACTTC CASSPGPTLAKNIQYF
NA 16 NA TRBJ2-3 TRBV5-6 TGTGCCAGCAGCTTGGAGGGACGTCCGCGAACCGATACGCAGTATTTT CASSLEGRPRTDTQYF
NA 15 NA TRBJ2-7 TRBV7-2 TGTGCCAGCAGCTTAGTTGCTAGCGGAGGGGGGGAGCAGTACTTC CASSLVASGGGEQYF
NA 13 NA TRBJ1-5 TRBV2 TGTGCCAGCAGCGAGACAGGAGCTCAGCCCCAGCATTTT CASSETGAQPQHF
NA 17 NA TRBJ1-3 TRBV4-1 TGCGCCAGCAGCCAACTCCCCGGGACATACTCTGGAAACACCATATATTTT CASSQLPGTYSGNTIYF
TRBD1 12 few TRBJ1-1 TRBV2 TGTGCCAGCAGTGCCGACAGGGCTGAAGCTTTCTTT CASSADRAEAFF
TRBD2 15 NA TRBJ2-7 TRBV5-1 TGCGCCAGCAGCCCCTCGGCTAGCGGTTTCTACGAGCAGTACTTC CASSPSASGFYEQYF
NA 14 NA TRBJ1-3 TRBV2 TGTGCCAGCAGTGGGGACACCTCTGGAAACACCATATATTTT CASSGDTSGNTIYF
NA 16 NA TRBJ2-7 TRBV4-3 TGCGCCAGCAGCCAAGTACATGGGCTTGATGCCTACGAGCAGTACTTC CASSQVHGLDAYEQYF
NA 17 NA TRBJ2-3 TRBV9 TGTGCCAGCAGCGCACTAAACACCCGACTTGGCACAGATACGCAGTATTTT CASSALNTRLGTDTQYF